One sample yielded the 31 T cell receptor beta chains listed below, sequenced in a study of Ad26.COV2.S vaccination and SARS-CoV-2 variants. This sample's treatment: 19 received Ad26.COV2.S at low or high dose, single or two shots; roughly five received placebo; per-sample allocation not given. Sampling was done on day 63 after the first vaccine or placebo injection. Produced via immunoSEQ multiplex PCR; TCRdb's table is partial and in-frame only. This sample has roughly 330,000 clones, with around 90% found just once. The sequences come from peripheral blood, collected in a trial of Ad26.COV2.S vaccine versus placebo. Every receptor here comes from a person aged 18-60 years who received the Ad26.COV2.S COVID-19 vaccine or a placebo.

The CDR3 sequence: CAISVALPPPNEQFF. CDR3 in DNA: TGTGCCATCAGTGTGGCCCTCCCTCCGCCTAATGAGCAGTTCTTC. The J gene is TRBJ2-1, the V gene TRBV10-3; no clear D gene. Looked up from germline, CDR1 is ENHRY and CDR2 is SYGVKD. CDR3 length equals 15 residues. Trimming stripped 4 bases from V and 7 bases from J, with 17 bases between.

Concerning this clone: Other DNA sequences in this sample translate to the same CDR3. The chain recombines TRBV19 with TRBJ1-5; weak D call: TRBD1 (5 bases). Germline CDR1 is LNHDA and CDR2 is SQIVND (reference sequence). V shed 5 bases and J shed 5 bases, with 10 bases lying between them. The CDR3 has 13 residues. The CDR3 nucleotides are TGTGCCAGTAGTCCCCGGGGGGATCAGCCCCAGCATTTT. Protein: CASSPRGDQPQHF. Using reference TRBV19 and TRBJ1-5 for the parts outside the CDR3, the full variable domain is DGGITQSPKYLFRKEGQNVTLSCEQNLNHDAMYWYRQDPGQGLRLIYYSQIVNDFQKGDIAEGYSVSREKKESFPLTVTSAQKNPTAFYLCASSPRGDQPQHFGDGTRLSIL.

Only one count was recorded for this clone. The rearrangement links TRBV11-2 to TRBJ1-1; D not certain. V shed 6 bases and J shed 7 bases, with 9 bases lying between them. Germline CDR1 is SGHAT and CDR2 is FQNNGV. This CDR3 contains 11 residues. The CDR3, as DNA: TGTGCCAGCAGGAGAATGTTTGAAGCTTTCTTT. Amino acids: CASRRMFEAFF.

CDR3 amino acids: CAIRRDGVGGYTF. CDR3 DNA sequence: TGTGCCATCCGTAGGGACGGGGTTGGTGGCTACACCTTC. The chain is built from TRBV6-5 and TRBJ1-2, with D maybe TRBD1 (5 bases). The length of the CDR3 is 13 residues. V lost 10 bases and J 7 bases, leaving 19 bases between the germline ends. CDR1 MNHEY and CDR2 SVGAGI come from the germline V gene.

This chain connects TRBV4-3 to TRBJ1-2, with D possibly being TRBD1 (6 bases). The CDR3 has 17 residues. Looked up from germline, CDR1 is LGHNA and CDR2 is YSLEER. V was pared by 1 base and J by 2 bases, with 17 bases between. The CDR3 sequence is CASSQVTGGLRNYGYTF. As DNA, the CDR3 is TGCGCCAGCAGCCAAGTAACGGGGGGCCTAAGAAACTATGGCTACACCTTC.

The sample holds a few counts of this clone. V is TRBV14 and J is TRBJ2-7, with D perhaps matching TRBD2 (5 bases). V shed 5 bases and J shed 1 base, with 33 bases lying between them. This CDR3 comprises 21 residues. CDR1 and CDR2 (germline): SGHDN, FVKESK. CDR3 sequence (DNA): TGTGCCAGCAGCGAACCTTCCCGGGAACTAGTGGTTGATATACTTTCCTACGAGCAGTACGTC. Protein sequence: CASSEPSRELVVDILSYEQYV.

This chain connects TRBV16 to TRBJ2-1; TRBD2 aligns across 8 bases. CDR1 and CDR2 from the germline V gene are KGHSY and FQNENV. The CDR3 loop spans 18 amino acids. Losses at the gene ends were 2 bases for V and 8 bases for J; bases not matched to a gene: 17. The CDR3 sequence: CASSQIFYIGVAGYEQFF. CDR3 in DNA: TGTGCCAGCAGCCAAATTTTTTATATCGGGGTAGCGGGATATGAGCAGTTCTTC.

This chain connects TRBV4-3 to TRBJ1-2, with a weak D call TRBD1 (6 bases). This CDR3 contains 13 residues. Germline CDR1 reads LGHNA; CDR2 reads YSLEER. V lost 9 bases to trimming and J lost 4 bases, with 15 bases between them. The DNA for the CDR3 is TGCGCCAGTCAGCACAGGGAGGGCTATGGCTACACCTTC. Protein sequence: CASQHREGYGYTF.

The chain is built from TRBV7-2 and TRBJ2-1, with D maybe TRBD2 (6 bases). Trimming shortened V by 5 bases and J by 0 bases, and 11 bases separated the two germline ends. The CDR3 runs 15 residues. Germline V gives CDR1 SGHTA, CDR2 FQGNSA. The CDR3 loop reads CASSPSESSYNEQFF. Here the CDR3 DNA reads TGTGCCAGCAGCCCTAGCGAGAGCTCCTACAATGAGCAGTTCTTC.

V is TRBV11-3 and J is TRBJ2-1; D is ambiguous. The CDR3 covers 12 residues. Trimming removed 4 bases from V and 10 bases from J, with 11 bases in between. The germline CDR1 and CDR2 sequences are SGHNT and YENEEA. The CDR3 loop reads CASSSRPKEQFF. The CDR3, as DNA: TGTGCCAGCAGCTCACGTCCAAAGGAGCAGTTCTTC.

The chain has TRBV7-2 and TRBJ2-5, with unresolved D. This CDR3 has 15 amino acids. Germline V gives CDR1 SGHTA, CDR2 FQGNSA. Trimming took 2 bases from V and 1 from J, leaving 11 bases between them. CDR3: CASSLRARLQETQYF. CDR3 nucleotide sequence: TGTGCCAGCAGCTTACGAGCGCGACTCCAAGAGACCCAGTACTTC.

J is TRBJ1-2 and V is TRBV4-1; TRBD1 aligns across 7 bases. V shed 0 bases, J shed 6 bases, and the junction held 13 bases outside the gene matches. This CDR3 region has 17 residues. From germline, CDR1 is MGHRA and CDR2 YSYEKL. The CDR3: CASSQDWMQGVANGYTF. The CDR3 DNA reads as TGCGCCAGCAGCCAAGACTGGATGCAGGGGGTTGCCAATGGCTACACCTTC.

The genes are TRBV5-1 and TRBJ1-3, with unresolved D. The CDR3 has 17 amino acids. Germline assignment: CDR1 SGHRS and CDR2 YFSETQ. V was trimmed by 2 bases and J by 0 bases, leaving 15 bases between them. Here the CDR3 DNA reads TGCGCCAGCAGCTTTGGTTACCGATCTAGCTCTGGAAACACCATATATTTT. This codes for CASSFGYRSSSGNTIYF. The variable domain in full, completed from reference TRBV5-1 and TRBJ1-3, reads KAGVTQTPRYLIKTRGQQVTLSCSPISGHRSVSWYQQTPGQGLQFLFEYFSETQRNKGNFPGRFSGRQFSNSRSEMNVSTLELGDSALYLCASSFGYRSSSGNTIYFGEGSWLTVV.

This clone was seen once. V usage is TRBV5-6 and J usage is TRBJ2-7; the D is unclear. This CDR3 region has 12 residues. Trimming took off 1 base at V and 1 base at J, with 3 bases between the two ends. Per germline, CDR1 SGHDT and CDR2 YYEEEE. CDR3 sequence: CASSLISYEQYF. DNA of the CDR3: TGTGCCAGCAGCTTGATTTCCTACGAGCAGTACTTC.

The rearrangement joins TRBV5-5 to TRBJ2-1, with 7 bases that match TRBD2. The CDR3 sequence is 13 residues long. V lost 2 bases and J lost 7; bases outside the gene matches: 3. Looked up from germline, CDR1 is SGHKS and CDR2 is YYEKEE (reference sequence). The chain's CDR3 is CASSLLAWNEQFF. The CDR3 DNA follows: TGTGCCAGCAGCTTACTAGCGTGGAATGAGCAGTTCTTC.

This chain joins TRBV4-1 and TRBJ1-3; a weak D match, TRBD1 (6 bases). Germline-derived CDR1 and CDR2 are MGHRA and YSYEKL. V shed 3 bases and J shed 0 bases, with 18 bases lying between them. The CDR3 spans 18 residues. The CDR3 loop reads CASSQSPVGHSSGNTIYF. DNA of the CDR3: TGCGCCAGCAGCCAGTCACCGGTGGGACATAGCTCTGGAAACACCATATATTTT.

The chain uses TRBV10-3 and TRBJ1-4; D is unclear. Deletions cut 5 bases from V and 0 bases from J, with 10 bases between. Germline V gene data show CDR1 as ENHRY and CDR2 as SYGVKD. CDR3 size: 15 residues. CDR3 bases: TGTGCCATCAGTCCCGACGGGCCAACTAATGAAAAACTGTTTTTT. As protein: CAISPDGPTNEKLFF.

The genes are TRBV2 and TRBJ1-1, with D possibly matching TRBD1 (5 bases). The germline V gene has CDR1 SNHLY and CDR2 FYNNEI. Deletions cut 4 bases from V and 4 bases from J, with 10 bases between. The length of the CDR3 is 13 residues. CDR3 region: CASSVAQGTEAFF. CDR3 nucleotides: TGTGCCAGCAGTGTGGCGCAGGGCACTGAAGCTTTCTTT.

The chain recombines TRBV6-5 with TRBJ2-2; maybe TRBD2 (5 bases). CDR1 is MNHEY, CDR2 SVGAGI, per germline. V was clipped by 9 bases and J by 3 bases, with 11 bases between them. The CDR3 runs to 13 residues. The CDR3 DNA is TGTGCCAGTTGGACGGAGGACACCGGGGAGCTGTTTTTT. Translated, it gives CASWTEDTGELFF.

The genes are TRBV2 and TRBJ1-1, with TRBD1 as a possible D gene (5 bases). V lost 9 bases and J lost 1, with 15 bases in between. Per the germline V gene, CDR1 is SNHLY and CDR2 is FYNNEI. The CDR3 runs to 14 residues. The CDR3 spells CARSNSRENTEAFF. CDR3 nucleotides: TGTGCCAGATCTAATTCCAGGGAGAACACTGAAGCTTTCTTT.

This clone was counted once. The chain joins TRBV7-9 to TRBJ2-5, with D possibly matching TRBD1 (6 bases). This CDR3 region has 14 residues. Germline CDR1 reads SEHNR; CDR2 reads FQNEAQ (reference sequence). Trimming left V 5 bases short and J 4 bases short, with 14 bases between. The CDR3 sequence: CASSPRDKPETQYF. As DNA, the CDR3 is TGTGCCAGCAGCCCAAGGGACAAACCAGAGACCCAGTACTTC.

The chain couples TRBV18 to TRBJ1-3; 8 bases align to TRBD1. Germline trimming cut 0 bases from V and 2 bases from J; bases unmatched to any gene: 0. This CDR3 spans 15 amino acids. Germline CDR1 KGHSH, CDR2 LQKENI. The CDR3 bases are TGTGCCAGCTCACCACCGGGACAGGCTGGAAACACCATATATTTT. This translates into CASSPPGQAGNTIYF.

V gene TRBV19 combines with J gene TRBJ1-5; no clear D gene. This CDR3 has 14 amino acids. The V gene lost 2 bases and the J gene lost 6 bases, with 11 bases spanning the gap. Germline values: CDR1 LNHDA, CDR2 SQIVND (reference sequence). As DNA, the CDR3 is TGTGCCAGTAGTATAACAAAAGGAGGTCAGCCCCAGCATTTT. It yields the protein CASSITKGGQPQHF. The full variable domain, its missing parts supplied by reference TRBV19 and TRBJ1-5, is DGGITQSPKYLFRKEGQNVTLSCEQNLNHDAMYWYRQDPGQGLRLIYYSQIVNDFQKGDIAEGYSVSREKKESFPLTVTSAQKNPTAFYLCASSITKGGQPQHFGDGTRLSIL.

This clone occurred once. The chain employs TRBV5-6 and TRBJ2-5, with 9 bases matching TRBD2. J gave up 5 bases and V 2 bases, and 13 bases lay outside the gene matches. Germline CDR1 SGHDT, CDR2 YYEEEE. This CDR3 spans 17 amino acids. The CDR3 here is CASSFAPSGAVVETQYF. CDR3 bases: TGTGCCAGCAGCTTCGCCCCTAGCGGGGCGGTTGTGGAGACCCAGTACTTC.

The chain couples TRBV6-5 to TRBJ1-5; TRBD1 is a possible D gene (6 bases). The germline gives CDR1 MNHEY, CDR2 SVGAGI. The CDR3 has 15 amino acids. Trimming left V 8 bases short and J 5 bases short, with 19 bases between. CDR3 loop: CASVDFGTLYQPQHF. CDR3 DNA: TGTGCCAGCGTGGACTTCGGGACACTTTATCAGCCCCAGCATTTT.

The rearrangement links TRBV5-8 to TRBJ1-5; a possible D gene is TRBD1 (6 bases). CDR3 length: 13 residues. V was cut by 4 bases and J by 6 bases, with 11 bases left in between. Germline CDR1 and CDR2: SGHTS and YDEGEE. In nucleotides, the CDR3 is TGTGCCAGCAGCCGAGGGGGGGGTCAGCCCCAGCATTTT. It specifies CASSRGGGQPQHF.

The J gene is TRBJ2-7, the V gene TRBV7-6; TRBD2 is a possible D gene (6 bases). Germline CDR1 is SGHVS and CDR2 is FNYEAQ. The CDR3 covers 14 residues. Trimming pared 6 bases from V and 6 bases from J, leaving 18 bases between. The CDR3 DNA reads TGTGCCAGCAGTCGACTAGGGGAAGGTAGCGAGCAGTACTTC. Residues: CASSRLGEGSEQYF.

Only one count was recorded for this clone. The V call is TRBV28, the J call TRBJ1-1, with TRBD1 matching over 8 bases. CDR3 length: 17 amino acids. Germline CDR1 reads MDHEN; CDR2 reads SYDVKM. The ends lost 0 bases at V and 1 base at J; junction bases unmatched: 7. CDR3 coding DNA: TGTGCCAGCAGTTTATGGGCAAGGGGGACAGGGAACACTGAAGCTTTCTTT. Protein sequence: CASSLWARGTGNTEAFF.

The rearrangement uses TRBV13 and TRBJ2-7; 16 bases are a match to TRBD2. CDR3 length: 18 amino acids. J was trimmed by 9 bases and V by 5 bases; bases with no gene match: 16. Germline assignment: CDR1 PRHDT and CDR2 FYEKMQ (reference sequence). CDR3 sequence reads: CASSPSPGTSGRAFVQYV. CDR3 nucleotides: TGTGCCAGCAGCCCTTCACCCGGGACTAGCGGGAGGGCCTTCGTGCAGTACGTC.

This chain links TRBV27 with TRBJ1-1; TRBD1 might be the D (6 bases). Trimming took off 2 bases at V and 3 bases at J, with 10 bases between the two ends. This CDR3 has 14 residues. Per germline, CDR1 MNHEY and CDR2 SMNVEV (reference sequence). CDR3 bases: TGTGCCAGCAGTTTACAGGGGAGGGACACTGAAGCTTTCTTT. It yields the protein CASSLQGRDTEAFF.

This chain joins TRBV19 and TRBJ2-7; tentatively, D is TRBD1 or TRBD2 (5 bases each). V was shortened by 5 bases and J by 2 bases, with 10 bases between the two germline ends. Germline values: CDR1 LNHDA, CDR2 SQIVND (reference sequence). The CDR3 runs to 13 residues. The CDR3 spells CASSPGPTYEQYV. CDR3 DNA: TGTGCCAGTAGTCCGGGACCAACCTACGAGCAGTACGTC.